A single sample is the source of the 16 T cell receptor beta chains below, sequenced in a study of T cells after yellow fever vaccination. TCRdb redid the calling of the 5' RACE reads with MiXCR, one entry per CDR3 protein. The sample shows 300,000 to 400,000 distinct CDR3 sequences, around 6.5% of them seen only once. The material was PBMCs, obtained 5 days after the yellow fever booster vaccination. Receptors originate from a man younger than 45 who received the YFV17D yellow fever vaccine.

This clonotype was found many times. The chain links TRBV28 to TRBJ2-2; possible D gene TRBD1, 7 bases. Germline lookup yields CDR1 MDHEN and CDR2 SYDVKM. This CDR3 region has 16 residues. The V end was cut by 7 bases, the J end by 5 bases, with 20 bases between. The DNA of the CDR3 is TGTGCCAGCACCCCAGGGGGTTCAGGGGGGACCGGGGAGCTGTTTTTT. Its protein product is CASTPGGSGGTGELFF.

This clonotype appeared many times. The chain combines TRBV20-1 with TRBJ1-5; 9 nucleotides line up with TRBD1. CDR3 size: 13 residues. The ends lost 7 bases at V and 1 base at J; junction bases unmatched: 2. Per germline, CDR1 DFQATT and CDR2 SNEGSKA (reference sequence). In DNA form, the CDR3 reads TGCAGTGGGACAGGGGAGAGCAATCAGCCCCAGCATTTT. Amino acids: CSGTGESNQPQHF.

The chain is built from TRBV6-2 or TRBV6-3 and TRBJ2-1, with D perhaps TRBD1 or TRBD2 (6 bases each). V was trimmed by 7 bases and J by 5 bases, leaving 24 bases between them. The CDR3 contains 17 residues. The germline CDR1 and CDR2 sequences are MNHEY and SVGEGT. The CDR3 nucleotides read TGTGCCAGCATCAACCGGGGGATAGGGGGGATCCACAATGAGCAGTTCTTC. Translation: CASINRGIGGIHNEQFF.

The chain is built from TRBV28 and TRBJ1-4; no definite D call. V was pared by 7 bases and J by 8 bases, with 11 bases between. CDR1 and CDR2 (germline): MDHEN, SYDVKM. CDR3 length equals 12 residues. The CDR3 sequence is CASNLESEKLFF. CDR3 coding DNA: TGTGCCAGCAATTTGGAAAGCGAAAAACTGTTTTTT.

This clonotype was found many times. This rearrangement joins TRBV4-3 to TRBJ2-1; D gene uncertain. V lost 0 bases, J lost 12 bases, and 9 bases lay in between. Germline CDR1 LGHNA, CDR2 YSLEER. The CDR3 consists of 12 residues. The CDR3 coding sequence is TGCGCCAGCAGCCAAGACTGGAACACGCAGTTCTTC. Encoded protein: CASSQDWNTQFF.

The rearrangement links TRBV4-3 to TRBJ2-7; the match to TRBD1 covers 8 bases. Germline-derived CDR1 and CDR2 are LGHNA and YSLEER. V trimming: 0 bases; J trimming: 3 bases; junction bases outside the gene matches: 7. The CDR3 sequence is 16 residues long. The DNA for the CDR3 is TGCGCCAGCAGCCAAGAGTACAGGGGGACCTACTACGAGCAGTACTTC. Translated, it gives CASSQEYRGTYYEQYF.

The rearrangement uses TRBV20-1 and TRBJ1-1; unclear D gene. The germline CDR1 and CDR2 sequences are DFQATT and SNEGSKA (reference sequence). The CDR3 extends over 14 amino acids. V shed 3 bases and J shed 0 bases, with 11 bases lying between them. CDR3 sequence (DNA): TGCAGTGCTAGTCCCGGTCCCATGAACACTGAAGCTTTCTTT. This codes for CSASPGPMNTEAFF.

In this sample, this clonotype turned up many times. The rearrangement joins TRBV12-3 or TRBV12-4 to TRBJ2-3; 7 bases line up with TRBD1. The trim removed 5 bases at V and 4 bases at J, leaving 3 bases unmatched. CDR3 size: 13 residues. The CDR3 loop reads CASSATGADTQYF. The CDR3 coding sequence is TGTGCCAGCAGTGCAACAGGGGCAGATACGCAGTATTTT.

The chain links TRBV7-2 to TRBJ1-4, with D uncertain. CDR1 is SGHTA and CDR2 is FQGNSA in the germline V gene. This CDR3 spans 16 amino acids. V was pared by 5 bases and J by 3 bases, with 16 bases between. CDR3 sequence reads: CASSAITGRANEKLFF. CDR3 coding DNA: TGTGCCAGCAGCGCGATTACCGGTCGGGCTAATGAAAAACTGTTTTTT.

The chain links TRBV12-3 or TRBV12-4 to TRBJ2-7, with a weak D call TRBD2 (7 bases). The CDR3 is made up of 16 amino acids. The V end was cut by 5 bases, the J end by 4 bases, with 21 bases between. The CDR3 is CASSPRGGGGGYEQYF. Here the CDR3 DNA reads TGTGCCAGCAGTCCCCGAGGAGGGGGAGGGGGGTACGAGCAGTACTTC.

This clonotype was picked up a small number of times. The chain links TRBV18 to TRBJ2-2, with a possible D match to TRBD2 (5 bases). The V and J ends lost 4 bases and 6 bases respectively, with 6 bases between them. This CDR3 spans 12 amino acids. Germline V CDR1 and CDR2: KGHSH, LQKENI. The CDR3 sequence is CASSQRAGELFF. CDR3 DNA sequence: TGTGCCAGCTCACAGAGGGCCGGGGAGCTGTTTTTT. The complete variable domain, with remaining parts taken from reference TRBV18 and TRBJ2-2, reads NAGVMQNPRHLVRRRGQEARLRCSPMKGHSHVYWYRQLPEEGLKFMVYLQKENIIDESGMPKERFSAEFPKEGPSILRIQQVVRGDSAAYFCASSQRAGELFFGEGSRLTVL.

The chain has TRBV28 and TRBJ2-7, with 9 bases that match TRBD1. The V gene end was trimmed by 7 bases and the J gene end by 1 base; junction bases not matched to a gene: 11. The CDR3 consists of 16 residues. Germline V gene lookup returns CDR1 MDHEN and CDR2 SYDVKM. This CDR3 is CASIRRWGTGSYEQYF. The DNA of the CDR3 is TGTGCCAGCATCAGACGATGGGGGACAGGGTCCTACGAGCAGTACTTC.

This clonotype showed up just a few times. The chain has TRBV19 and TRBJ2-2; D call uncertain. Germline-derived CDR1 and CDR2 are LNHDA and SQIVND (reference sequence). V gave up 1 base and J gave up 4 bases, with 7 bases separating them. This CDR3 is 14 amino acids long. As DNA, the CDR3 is TGTGCCAGTAGTATAGGTGCGAGCACCGGGGAGCTGTTTTTT. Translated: CASSIGASTGELFF. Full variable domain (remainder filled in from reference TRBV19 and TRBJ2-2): DGGITQSPKYLFRKEGQNVTLSCEQNLNHDAMYWYRQDPGQGLRLIYYSQIVNDFQKGDIAEGYSVSREKKESFPLTVTSAQKNPTAFYLCASSIGASTGELFFGEGSRLTVL.

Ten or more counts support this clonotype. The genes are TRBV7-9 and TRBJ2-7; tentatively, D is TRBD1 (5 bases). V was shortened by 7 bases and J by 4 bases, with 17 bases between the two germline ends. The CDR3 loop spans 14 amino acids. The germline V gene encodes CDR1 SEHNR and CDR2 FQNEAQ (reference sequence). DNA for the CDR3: TGTGCCAGCACCCTGATGGACACCTCTTACGAGCAGTACTTC. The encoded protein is CASTLMDTSYEQYF.

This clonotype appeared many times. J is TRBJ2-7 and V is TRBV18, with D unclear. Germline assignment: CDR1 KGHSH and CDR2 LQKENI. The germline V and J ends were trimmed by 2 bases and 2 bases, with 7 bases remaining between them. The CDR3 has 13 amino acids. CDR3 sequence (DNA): TGTGCCAGCTCACCAGGGCTGACCTACGAGCAGTACTTC. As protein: CASSPGLTYEQYF. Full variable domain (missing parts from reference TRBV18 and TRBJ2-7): NAGVMQNPRHLVRRRGQEARLRCSPMKGHSHVYWYRQLPEEGLKFMVYLQKENIIDESGMPKERFSAEFPKEGPSILRIQQVVRGDSAAYFCASSPGLTYEQYFGPGTRLTVT.

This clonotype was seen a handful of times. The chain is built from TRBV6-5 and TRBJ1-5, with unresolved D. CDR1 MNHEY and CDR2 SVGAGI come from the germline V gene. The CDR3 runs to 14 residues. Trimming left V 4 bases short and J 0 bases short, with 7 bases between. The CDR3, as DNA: TGTGCCAGCAGTTTAACTTATAGCAATCAGCCCCAGCATTTT. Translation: CASSLTYSNQPQHF.